A selection of T cell receptor beta chains follows, all from one sample in a study of blood T cells in healthy people across ages. TCRdb re-derived calls from the 5' RACE reads in MiXCR, one entry per CDR3 protein. The sample lists over a million distinct CDR3 sequences; around 42% were seen once. The sample comprised blood. These receptor sequences come from a woman aged 18-35 years in good health. CDR3s include the opening cysteine and the closing phenylalanine or tryptophan. D genes are given only for firm matches. Clone size appears in some rows only: once, few, many, or a class for an expanded clone.

abundance	v_gene	d_gene	j_gene	CDR3nt	CDR3aa
NA	TRBV14	TRBD2	TRBJ2-2	TGTGCCAGCAGCCAAAAGCGGGGTAGCGGTACCGGGGAGCTGTTTTTT	CASSQKRGSGTGELFF
NA	TRBV21-1	NA	TRBJ1-2	TGTGCCAGCAGCAAACCCGGACAGGGGGAGTATGGCTACACCTTC	CASSKPGQGEYGYTF
NA	TRBV28	TRBD2	TRBJ2-7	TGTGCCAGCAGTTTCCCCCCTAGCGGGAGTTACGAGCAGTACTTC	CASSFPPSGSYEQYF
NA	TRBV4-2	NA	TRBJ1-3	TGTGCCAGCAGCCGCGGAGACGGAAGCTCTGGAAACACCATATATTTT	CASSRGDGSSGNTIYF
NA	TRBV6-6	NA	TRBJ1-2	TGTGCCAGCAGTTACCGGTATGGCTACACCTTC	CASSYRYGYTF
NA	TRBV9	NA	TRBJ1-2	TGTGCCAGCAGCGTCCAGACAAACAACTATGGCTACACCTTC	CASSVQTNNYGYTF
NA	TRBV5-1	NA	TRBJ2-5	TGCGCCAGCAGCCGAAATCATCAAGAGACCCAGTACTTC	CASSRNHQETQYF
NA	TRBV12-3/TRBV12-4	TRBD1	TRBJ1-4	TGTGCCAGCAGTATTGTTCTGACAGGGGGGTCTGAAAAACTGTTTTTT	CASSIVLTGGSEKLFF
few	TRBV11-1	TRBD1	TRBJ1-4	TGTGCCAGCAGCCCGGGACAGCGGAGAATGCTGTTTTTT	CASSPGQRRMLFF
NA	TRBV28	NA	TRBJ1-5	TGTGCCAGCAGTTTGGAAGAAATTAGCAATCAGCCCCAGCATTTT	CASSLEEISNQPQHF
few	TRBV20-1	NA	TRBJ2-2	TGCAGTGCTGAAGGACAGCCTAACACCGGGGAGCTGTTTTTT	CSAEGQPNTGELFF
NA	TRBV18	NA	TRBJ1-1	TGTGCCAGCTCACCACCGGCAGGACGGACTGAAGCTTTCTTT	CASSPPAGRTEAFF
few	TRBV21-1	NA	TRBJ2-7	TGTGCCAGCAGCACCCGGGACGGCTCCTACGAGCAGTACTTC	CASSTRDGSYEQYF
many	TRBV10-1	NA	TRBJ2-1	TGCGCCAGCAGTGAGGGAGTAGTTCGGGAGCAGTTCTTC	CASSEGVVREQFF
few	TRBV29-1	TRBD2	TRBJ2-1	TGCAGCGTCGAACTCGGGACTAGCGGGAGCTACAATGAGCAGTTCTTC	CSVELGTSGSYNEQFF
NA	TRBV25-1	TRBD2	TRBJ2-6	TGTGCCAGCAGACCAGCGGGGGCTGGGGCCAACGTCCTGACTTTC	CASRPAGAGANVLTF
NA	TRBV3-1	NA	TRBJ2-7	TGTGCCAGCAGCCAAGATTGGGCCAGGGACTTCTACGAGCAGTACTTC	CASSQDWARDFYEQYF
few	TRBV28	NA	TRBJ1-5	TGTGCCAGCATCCTCAGAGACAGCCTCAATCAGCCCCAGCATTTT	CASILRDSLNQPQHF
NA	TRBV5-1	NA	TRBJ2-1	TGCGCCAGCAGCCACGACAGGCCCGCGGGGGAGCAGTTCTTC	CASSHDRPAGEQFF
once	TRBV12-3/TRBV12-4	NA	TRBJ2-2	TGTGCCAGCACCCCCGACGGGGAGACGGCCGGGGAGCTGTTTTTT	CASTPDGETAGELFF
NA	TRBV6-1	NA	TRBJ2-7	TGTGCCAGCAGTGCAGGCAACTACGAGCAGTACTTC	CASSAGNYEQYF
NA	TRBV20-1	NA	TRBJ2-5	TGCAGTACCCTCCAAGAGACCCAGTACTTC	CSTLQETQYF
NA	TRBV20-1	NA	TRBJ1-2	TGCAGTGCTCCCATGAGAGGCTACACCTTC	CSAPMRGYTF
once	TRBV20-1	NA	TRBJ2-7	TGCAGTGCGCAGAGACTAGATCCGGGCGAGCAGTACTTC	CSAQRLDPGEQYF
few	TRBV2	NA	TRBJ1-5	TGTGCCAGCAGTGAAGGATCGAGCGATAGCAATCAGCCCCAGCATTTT	CASSEGSSDSNQPQHF
NA	TRBV11-3	NA	TRBJ2-7	TGTGCCAGCAGCTTAGGTGGAGGGGGTGTTTTACACGAGCAGTACTTC	CASSLGGGGVLHEQYF